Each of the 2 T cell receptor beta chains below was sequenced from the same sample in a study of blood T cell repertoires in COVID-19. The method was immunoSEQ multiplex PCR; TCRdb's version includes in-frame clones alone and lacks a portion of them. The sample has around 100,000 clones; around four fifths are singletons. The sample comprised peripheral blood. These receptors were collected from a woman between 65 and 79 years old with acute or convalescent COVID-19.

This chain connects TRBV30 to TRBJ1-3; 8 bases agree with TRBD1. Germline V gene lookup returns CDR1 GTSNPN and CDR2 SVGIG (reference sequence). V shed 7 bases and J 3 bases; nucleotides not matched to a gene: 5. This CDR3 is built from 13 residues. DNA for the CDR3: TGTGCCTTGGACAGGGCATTTGGAAACACCATATATTTT. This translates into CALDRAFGNTIYF.

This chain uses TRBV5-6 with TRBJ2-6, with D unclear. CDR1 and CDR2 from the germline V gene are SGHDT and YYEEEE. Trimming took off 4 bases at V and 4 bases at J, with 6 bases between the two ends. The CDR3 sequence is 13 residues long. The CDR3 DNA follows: TGTGCCAGCAGCCCCGGGGGGGCCAACGTCCTGACTTTC. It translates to CASSPGGANVLTF.